This note documents a single T cell receptor beta chain sequence. The sample comes from a study of blood T cell repertoires in COVID-19. Profiling relied on immunoSEQ multiplex PCR, and the TCRdb table lists in-frame clones only, not all of them. The sample records more than 200,000 clones, 80% to 85% being singletons. CDR1 and CDR2 (germline): MNHEY, SVGEGT. Trimming took off 6 bases at V and 1 base at J, with 13 bases between the two ends. The CDR3 contains 15 residues. This receptor was identified in a man between 60 and 75 years old with acute or convalescent COVID-19. Sequenced: peripheral blood. The V and J genes are TRBV6-2 or TRBV6-3 and TRBJ2-1, with D possibly being TRBD1 (5 bases). The CDR3 is CASSGLQGSYNEQFF. The CDR3, as DNA: TGTGCCAGCAGCGGCCTCCAGGGTTCCTACAATGAGCAGTTCTTC.